One and the same sample provided the 20 T cell receptor beta chains below, sequenced in a study of blood T cell repertoires in COVID-19. Assay: immunoSEQ multiplex PCR; the TCRdb copy retains only in-frame clones and omits some. The table includes about 140,000 clones, about 91% detected once. Material: peripheral blood. These receptors were taken from a woman aged 50 to 60 with acute or convalescent COVID-19.

This sequence joins TRBV7-2 and TRBJ1-4; TRBD1 is a possible D gene (5 bases). Trimming removed 1 base from V and 8 bases from J, with 17 bases in between. The CDR3 runs 16 residues. Germline V gives CDR1 SGHTA, CDR2 FQGNSA. CDR3 sequence (DNA): TGTGCCAGCAGCTTAGGGCTGGGGGGTGAAGGGGAAAAACTGTTTTTT. It yields the protein CASSLGLGGEGEKLFF.

The chain employs TRBV20-1 and TRBJ2-7, with TRBD2 matching 7 bases. This CDR3 has 11 amino acids. With V trimmed by 0 bases and J by 10 bases, 3 bases remained unmatched. In germline, CDR1 is DFQATT, CDR2 SNEGSKA (reference sequence). CDR3 nucleotide sequence: TGCAGTGCTAGAGACGGGAGGATCCAGTACTTC. It encodes CSARDGRIQYF.

The V gene is TRBV7-3, the J gene TRBJ2-7; 8 bases align to TRBD2. Germline V lookup: CDR1 SGHTA, CDR2 FQGTGA. J gave up 3 bases and V 1 base, and 2 bases lay outside the gene matches. This CDR3 is built from 14 residues. The CDR3 coding sequence is TGTGCCAGCAGCTTAAGCAGCGGGGGCTACGAGCAGTACTTC. Amino acids: CASSLSSGGYEQYF.

The chain employs TRBV28 and TRBJ1-2; D uncertain. Trimming pared 7 bases from V and 0 bases from J, leaving 6 bases between. The length of the CDR3 is 12 residues. Germline V CDR1 and CDR2: MDHEN, SYDVKM. CDR3 region: CASNGANYGYTF. As DNA, the CDR3 is TGTGCCAGCAACGGGGCTAACTATGGCTACACCTTC.

Only a few counts were recorded for this clone. Here the CDR3 reads CASSLGPGLGGTGELFF. The CDR3, as DNA: TGCGCCAGCAGCTTGGGACCGGGACTAGGGGGGACCGGGGAGCTGTTTTTT. The chain is built from TRBV5-1 and TRBJ2-2; 8 bases are a match to TRBD2. J lost 5 bases, V lost 0 bases, and 9 bases had no gene match. The CDR3 contains 17 residues. Germline loops: CDR1 SGHRS, CDR2 YFSETQ.

The rearrangement uses TRBV28 and TRBJ2-2; 10 nucleotides match TRBD2. This CDR3 is 16 amino acids long. The germline V gene encodes CDR1 MDHEN and CDR2 SYDVKM. V dropped 5 bases and J dropped 3; count of bases not matched to a gene: 6. The CDR3 is CASSRRTSGYTGELFF. CDR3 bases: TGTGCCAGCAGTAGACGGACTAGCGGCTACACCGGGGAGCTGTTTTTT.

This chain joins TRBV5-1 and TRBJ1-6, with D unresolved. V shed 2 bases and J shed 7 bases, with 10 bases lying between them. Germline V CDR1 and CDR2: SGHRS, YFSETQ. The CDR3 has 14 residues. DNA for the CDR3: TGCGCCAGCAGCTTAACGGGGATCAATTCACCCCTCCACTTT. Translating gives CASSLTGINSPLHF.

The gene calls are TRBV7-9 and TRBJ2-3, with TRBD2 matching over 7 bases. CDR1 and CDR2 from the germline V gene are SEHNR and FQNEAQ (reference sequence). CDR3 length: 16 residues. Losses at the gene ends were 5 bases for V and 4 bases for J; bases not matched to a gene: 12. CDR3 sequence reads: CASSAPGTTTPDTQYF. CDR3 coding DNA: TGTGCCAGCAGCGCACCCGGGACTACCACCCCAGATACGCAGTATTTT.

The chain combines TRBV5-1 with TRBJ1-6, with TRBD1 matching 8 bases. With 4 bases clipped from V and 7 bases from J, the junction kept 4 bases outside the gene matches. This CDR3 region has 14 residues. Germline V gives CDR1 SGHRS, CDR2 YFSETQ. CDR3 in DNA: TGCGCCAGCAGCATCCGGGACAGGAATTCACCCCTCCACTTT. Its translation: CASSIRDRNSPLHF.

This chain uses TRBV19 with TRBJ1-1, with D possibly matching TRBD1 (5 bases). The V gene's germline CDR1 is LNHDA and CDR2 SQIVND (reference sequence). The CDR3 runs to 15 residues. V was clipped by 5 bases and J by 0 bases, with 13 bases between them. Here the CDR3 DNA reads TGTGCCAGTAGTTATAGGGAGGGGCTGAACACTGAAGCTTTCTTT. Its protein is CASSYREGLNTEAFF.

The CDR3 DNA reads TGTGCCAGCAGCCAAGTAATTTCGGTTGAGGGGGCGGATAATGAAAAACTGTTTTTT. This encodes CASSQVISVEGADNEKLFF. This rearrangement joins TRBV3-1 (or the pseudogene TRBV3-2) to TRBJ1-4, with 7 positions matching TRBD1. V trimming: 1 base; J trimming: 4 bases; junction bases outside the gene matches: 15. CDR3 length: 19 amino acids. In germline, CDR1 is LGHDT, CDR2 YNNKEL (reference sequence).

The chain recombines TRBV10-3 with TRBJ1-4; no firm D call. This CDR3 spans 15 amino acids. Trimming left V 0 bases short and J 7 bases short, with 12 bases between. Germline V CDR1 and CDR2: ENHRY, SYGVKD. The CDR3 DNA follows: TGTGCCATCAGTGAGTCGATTACCGCAGGTGAAAAACTGTTTTTT. Residues: CAISESITAGEKLFF.

The chain employs TRBV6-6 and TRBJ2-7; D may be TRBD1 (5 bases). The CDR3 is 12 amino acids. The germline gives CDR1 MNHNY, CDR2 SVGAGI (reference sequence). Trimming removed 6 bases from V and 1 base from J, with 7 bases in between. This chain's CDR3 is CASRQVSYEQYF. In nucleotides, the CDR3 is TGTGCCAGCAGACAGGTTTCCTACGAGCAGTACTTC.

This clone was recorded once. This sequence joins TRBV20-1 and TRBJ1-2; 7 nucleotides agree with TRBD1. Germline V lookup: CDR1 DFQATT, CDR2 SNEGSKA (reference sequence). V lost 3 bases and J lost 1; bases outside the gene matches: 8. The CDR3 covers 15 residues. The chain's CDR3 is CSASDGTARNYGYTF. Here the CDR3 DNA reads TGCAGTGCTAGTGACGGGACAGCGCGTAACTATGGCTACACCTTC.

V and J are TRBV6-6 and TRBJ1-6; TRBD1 agrees at 8 bases. The CDR3 is 14 amino acids. Germline CDR1 and CDR2: MNHNY and SVGAGI (reference sequence). Losses at the gene ends were 6 bases for V and 7 bases for J; bases not matched to a gene: 5. The CDR3: CASSPDRGNSPLHF. CDR3 in DNA: TGTGCCAGCAGCCCCGACAGGGGAAATTCACCCCTCCACTTT.

The CDR3: CATAETGQSTSGANVLTF. The CDR3 DNA reads TGTGCCACCGCCGAGACAGGGCAAAGCACCTCTGGGGCCAACGTCCTGACTTTC. The chain employs TRBV24-1 and TRBJ2-6; 7 bases agree with TRBD1. Germline lookup yields CDR1 KGHDR and CDR2 SFDVKD. J lost 0 bases, V lost 9 bases, and 13 bases had no gene match. The CDR3 spans 18 residues.

V is TRBV7-8 and J is TRBJ1-5, with 7 positions matching TRBD1. From germline, CDR1 is SGHVS and CDR2 FQNEAQ. This CDR3 has 14 residues. The trim removed 5 bases at V and 4 bases at J, leaving 5 bases unmatched. The CDR3 DNA sequence: TGTGCCAGCAGCGTGACAGGGACGAATCAGCCCCAGCATTTT. It encodes CASSVTGTNQPQHF. Full variable domain (missing parts from reference TRBV7-8 and TRBJ1-5): GAGVSQSPRYKVAKRGQDVALRCDPISGHVSLFWYQQALGQGPEFLTYFQNEAQLDKSGLPSDRFFAERPEGSVSTLKIQRTQQEDSAVYLCASSVTGTNQPQHFGDGTRLSIL.

CDR3 coding DNA: TGTGCCAGCAGTTTAATGGGGTCCCACGGGAGGTTCTTC. It yields the protein CASSLMGSHGRFF. This chain connects TRBV28 to TRBJ2-1; maybe TRBD2 (6 bases). Germline CDR1 MDHEN, CDR2 SYDVKM. There are 13 residues in the CDR3. The V end was cut by 2 bases, the J end by 15 bases, with 17 bases between.

The sample holds a few counts of this clone. This chain uses TRBV7-2 with TRBJ1-5, with a possible D match to TRBD1 (5 bases). CDR1 is SGHTA, CDR2 FQGNSA, per germline. The CDR3 length is 15 residues. V was pared by 1 base and J by 0 bases, with 7 bases between. The CDR3 loop is CASSLEGYSNQPQHF. CDR3 in DNA: TGTGCCAGCAGCTTAGAGGGGTATAGCAATCAGCCCCAGCATTTT.

This clone was seen once. The rearrangement joins TRBV7-8 to TRBJ2-1; D may be TRBD1 (7 bases). Trimming removed 6 bases from V and 10 bases from J, with 13 bases in between. The CDR3 has 12 amino acids. Germline CDR1 is SGHVS and CDR2 is FQNEAQ. Written as DNA, the CDR3 is TGTGCCAGCAGTTGGAGGGGGCGCGAGCAGTTCTTC. Protein product: CASSWRGREQFF. Full variable domain (missing parts from reference TRBV7-8 and TRBJ2-1): GAGVSQSPRYKVAKRGQDVALRCDPISGHVSLFWYQQALGQGPEFLTYFQNEAQLDKSGLPSDRFFAERPEGSVSTLKIQRTQQEDSAVYLCASSWRGREQFFGPGTRLTVL.